This TCR beta chain stems from a study of blood T cells in healthy people across ages. The CDR3 sequence is 15 residues long. V was pared by 3 bases and J by 10 bases, with 8 bases of the junction left unmatched. The germline V gene encodes CDR1 KGHDR and CDR2 SFDVKD. Findings and limits, study-wide: Donors of long life had a larger count of naive CD4+ cells and greater diversity than aged donors.

The use of a sample-barcoded 5' primer and a J-beta primer mix characterized a second PCR of roughly 7 to 12 cycles. TCRdb redid the calling of the 5' RACE reads with MiXCR, one entry per CDR3 protein. Found here are over a million distinct CDR3 sequences, around 27% of them singletons; the top ten hold 0.75%. This clonotype was seen a handful of times. Its antigen is undetermined. These sequences were also reported in another study, on T cells of mothers and their children.

Sequenced input: blood. V is TRBV24-1 and J is TRBJ2-2, with 9 nucleotides matching TRBD1. The TCR sequence derives from a girl aged 2 to 9 in good health. CDR3: CATSDPGQGLEELFF. CDR3 sequence (DNA): TGTGCCACCAGTGATCCGGGACAGGGTCTCGAGGAGCTGTTTTTT.